This T cell receptor beta chain was sequenced for a study of blood T cells in healthy people across ages. The ends were cut back, 6 bases at V and 3 bases at J, with 15 bases in the middle. CDR3 length: 15 residues. A J-beta primer mix and a sample-barcoded 5' primer were used in a second PCR of about 7 to 12 cycles. TCRdb reprocessed the 5' RACE reads with MiXCR, giving one entry per CDR3 protein. The table records 1.5 million to 2 million distinct CDR3 sequences, about 50% of them present only once. The sample comprised blood. The chain couples TRBV12-3 or TRBV12-4 to TRBJ2-1, with D maybe TRBD1 (6 bases). The TCR sequence derives from a woman aged 40 to 50 in good health. This chain's CDR3 is CASRLIQGNYNEQFF. CDR3 DNA sequence: TGTGCCAGCAGATTAATTCAGGGGAACTACAATGAGCAGTTCTTC.